Described below is a single T cell receptor beta chain sequence and its context. Its antigen is as yet unknown. This table comes from immunoSEQ multiplex PCR, and its TCRdb copy is limited to in-frame clones, with some not included. This table holds around 210,000 clones, less than 95% found once. This sample stems from a study of T cell responses to AZD1222 COVID-19 vaccine. Whole-study findings and limits: The breadth and depth of Spike-specific TCRs increased once two AZD1222 doses had been given. No repertoire was sampled before or during the peak T cell response, only after it. CD4 TCRs linked to vaccination spanned spike, dominating at 160-218 and 743-854.

This CDR3 spans 14 amino acids. With V trimmed by 5 bases and J by 0 bases, 3 bases remained unmatched. CDR1 and CDR2 (germline): SGHVS, FQNEAQ. The specimen was peripheral blood, collected 28 days after the second dose of the MenACWY control vaccine. This TCR was recovered from an adult who received the MenACWY meningococcal vaccine as a control. The chain combines TRBV7-8 with TRBJ2-7; TRBD1 aligns across 8 bases. The CDR3 protein is CASSQTGVSYEQYF. CDR3 nucleotides: TGTGCCAGCAGCCAGACAGGGGTCTCCTACGAGCAGTACTTC. Full variable domain (outside the CDR3, taken from reference TRBV7-8 and TRBJ2-7): GAGVSQSPRYKVAKRGQDVALRCDPISGHVSLFWYQQALGQGPEFLTYFQNEAQLDKSGLPSDRFFAERPEGSVSTLKIQRTQQEDSAVYLCASSQTGVSYEQYFGPGTRLTVT.